The 5 T cell receptor beta chains in this list originate from one sample, sequenced in a study of post-analysis software for immune sequencing data. General study findings and limits: Four or five TRBV segments were significantly more frequent in patients than in controls. TRBV5-6, TRBV5-1 and TRBV20-1 were among these segments.

The antigens of these receptors remain unknown. Tagging with unique molecular identifiers was a feature of the TCR beta cDNA libraries. Using its own MiXCR run on the PCR reads, TCRdb lists one record per CDR3 protein. The data contain 700,000 to 900,000 distinct CDR3 sequences, about 45% of them singletons. The sample comprised blood. The receptor set was obtained from a girl aged 5-17 years with multiple sclerosis.

This chain connects TRBV21-1 to TRBJ2-7; the table gives TRBD1 as D, unverified against the DNA. TRBV21-1 has pseudogene status. This CDR3 region has 18 residues. This CDR3 reads CASSKNYGGASRSYEQYF. The CDR3 DNA is TGTGCCAGCAGCAAAAATTACGGGGGCGCTTCCCGCTCCTACGAGCAGTACTTC.

The chain recombines TRBV6-1 with TRBJ2-1; TRBD2 agrees at 9 bases. Germline values: CDR1 MNHNS, CDR2 SASEGT. The CDR3 totals 17 residues. V dropped 6 bases and J dropped 5; count of bases not matched to a gene: 14. The CDR3 DNA reads as TGTGCCAGCAGCCAACCTTGCATAGCGGGGGAGGACAATGAGCAGTTCTTC. This translates into CASSQPCIAGEDNEQFF.

The V and J genes are TRBV24-1 and TRBJ1-2; D gene unclear. V dropped 4 bases and J dropped 7 bases, with 6 bases sitting between them. This CDR3 comprises 11 residues. Germline V lookup: CDR1 KGHDR, CDR2 SFDVKD. The CDR3: CATSDSGGYTF. The CDR3 DNA reads as TGTGCCACCAGTGACAGCGGTGGCTACACCTTC.

This clonotype showed up just a few times. The rearrangement links TRBV20-1 to TRBJ2-7; tentatively, D is TRBD2 (6 bases). Trimming removed 1 base from V and 3 bases from J, with 10 bases in between. CDR1 DFQATT and CDR2 SNEGSKA come from the germline V gene (reference sequence). The CDR3 runs to 13 residues. The CDR3 is CSARGQEGYEQYF. The CDR3 bases are TGCAGTGCTAGAGGGCAGGAGGGCTACGAGCAGTACTTC.

Remarks on this clonotype: The junction departs from the called germline gene at one end, perhaps through a read error. The chain recombines TRBV7-9 with TRBJ2-4; 8 nucleotides match TRBD2. This CDR3 is 16 amino acids long. Germline V gene lookup returns CDR1 SEHNR and CDR2 FQNEAQ (reference sequence). For the CDR3, the DNA is TGTGCCAGCAGCCTGGCCGGGGGGGCGGCCAAAAGCATTCAGTACTTC. It encodes CASSLAGGAAKSIQYF.